This TCR beta chain was sequenced during a study of vaccination effects on CD4 cells after COVID-19. As concerns this clone: Its antigen is currently unknown.

Sequencing used immunoSEQ multiplex PCR; TCRdb keeps in-frame clones, though not all of them. Among tens of thousands of clones listed, around 69% were seen once. CDR3 length: 19 amino acids. Sequencing in the ViraFEST assay came after antigen-specific CD4+ T cells had been expanded with viral peptide pools, which were used to stimulate PBMC. At the end of about ten days of culture, CD4+ T cells were isolated. Participants got two doses of BNT162b2 or mRNA-1273 vaccine. Vaccinated participants had no history of SARS-CoV-2 infection and tested negative for nucleocapsid antibodies. The genes are TRBV21-1 and TRBJ1-4. TRBV21-1 is deemed a pseudogene. The sequencing here drew on CD4+ T cells from PBMCs cultured with HCoV-229E spike peptides, taken after COVID-19 vaccination. This sequence was found in a human donor who received a COVID-19 vaccine. CDR3 sequence: CASSKVSEPDPSTNEKLFF. The CDR3 coding sequence is TGTGCCAGCAGCAAAGTTTCAGAGCCAGACCCTTCAACTAATGAAAAACTGTTTTTT.